This is a list of T cell receptor beta chains from one sample in a study of blood T cell repertoires in COVID-19. Clones were sequenced by immunoSEQ multiplex PCR, and TCRdb holds only the in-frame ones, with some missing. The sample has around 300,000 clones, 70% to 90% seen once. Sequenced: peripheral blood. The receptor source for this set is a woman between 40 and 50 years old with acute or convalescent COVID-19. CDR3s include the opening cysteine and the closing phenylalanine or tryptophan. The D gene is left open where the match is weak. Expanded clones are given a class, and other clones once, few, many or no size at all.

size	D	V	J	DNA	CDR3
few	-	TRBV29-1	TRBJ1-2	TGCAGCGTTGGTCGTAGCGGGGCCAGTGGCTATGGCTACACCTTC	CSVGRSGASGYGYTF
-	TRBD2	TRBV6-4	TRBJ2-3	TGTGCCAGCAGTGATACTAGCGGGGGGACAGATACGCAGTATTTT	CASSDTSGGTDTQYF
-	-	TRBV2	TRBJ1-5	TGTGCCAGCAGTGGAGGGAATAGCAATCAGCCCCAGCATTTT	CASSGGNSNQPQHF
-	TRBD1	TRBV5-6	TRBJ1-2	TGTGCCAGCAGCTCCCGGGACAGGCCGGTCGGCGGCTACACCTTC	CASSSRDRPVGGYTF
-	TRBD1	TRBV7-8	TRBJ1-1	TGTGCCAGCAGCTCGCAGGGGACAGTGGAAAAAGCTTTCTTT	CASSSQGTVEKAFF
-	-	TRBV21-1	TRBJ1-5	TGTGCCAGCAGCAGCAACTTTACAGGGTACCAGCCCCAGCATTTT	CASSSNFTGYQPQHF
few	-	TRBV19	TRBJ1-1	TGTGCCAGTAACGGTCCCCGTGGCACTGAAGCTTTCTTT	CASNGPRGTEAFF
-	-	TRBV19	TRBJ1-6	TGTGCCAGTAGTATTGGACAGATTAATTCACCCCTCCACTTT	CASSIGQINSPLHF
-	-	TRBV7-2	TRBJ1-5	TGTGCCAGCAGCTTACCACCCAGTCCCCAGCATTTT	CASSLPPSPQHF
-	-	TRBV6-2/TRBV6-3	TRBJ1-6	TGTGCCAGCAGTTCGGCGACTGATAATTCACCCCTCCACTTT	CASSSATDNSPLHF
few	-	TRBV5-6	TRBJ1-2	TGTGCCAGCAGCTTGGTGGGGGCGGCTAACTATGGCTACACCTTC	CASSLVGAANYGYTF
-	-	TRBV7-6	TRBJ2-1	TGTGCCAGCAGCTTAGCGGGGGCCCCCTACAATGAGCAGTTCTTC	CASSLAGAPYNEQFF
-	TRBD1	TRBV30	TRBJ1-5	TGTGCCTGGAGTGACAGGGGTTTATACAATCAGCCCCAGCATTTT	CAWSDRGLYNQPQHF
-	TRBD1	TRBV19	TRBJ1-5	TGTGCCAGTAGGAGGGACAGGGATCAGCCCCAGCATTTT	CASRRDRDQPQHF
once	TRBD2	TRBV10-2	TRBJ2-5	TGCGCCAGCAGTGATCGGGGACTAGCGGTACAAGAGACCCAGTACTTC	CASSDRGLAVQETQYF
-	-	TRBV9	TRBJ1-4	TGTGCCAGCAGCTTAGGCGGTGATAATGAAAAACTGTTTTTT	CASSLGGDNEKLFF
-	TRBD1	TRBV6-5	TRBJ1-2	TGTGCCAGCAGTCCCCAACAGGGGAACTATGGCTACACCTTC	CASSPQQGNYGYTF
once	-	TRBV13	TRBJ2-2	TGTGCCAGCAGCTTTACCAGTAACACCGGGGAGCTGTTTTTT	CASSFTSNTGELFF
-	TRBD1	TRBV2	TRBJ2-3	TGTGCCAGCAGTGAAAGGGGGCAGGCTCCAGATACGCAGTATTTT	CASSERGQAPDTQYF
-	-	TRBV23-1	TRBJ1-2	TGCGCCAGCAGTCAATGTGAGGATGGCTACACCTTC	CASSQCEDGYTF
-	-	TRBV7-9	TRBJ2-5	TGTGCCAGCATGATCTCAGGGCAAGAGACCCAGTACTTC	CASMISGQETQYF
-	-	TRBV18	TRBJ1-2	TGTGCCAGCTCACCACCGGAGGGGTCCTATGGCTACACCTTC	CASSPPEGSYGYTF
once	-	TRBV2	TRBJ1-2	TGTGCCAGCAGTGAAGCAGAGGGTATACGTATTTTCGGTGGCTACACCTTC	CASSEAEGIRIFGGYTF
-	-	TRBV2	TRBJ1-5	TGTGCCAGCAGTGCTACAGGGTTGTTGCAGCCCCAGCATTTT	CASSATGLLQPQHF
few	TRBD1	TRBV7-3	TRBJ1-1	TGTGCCAGCAGCTTAGCCGGGACAGGTGAAGCTTTCTTT	CASSLAGTGEAFF
-	TRBD1	TRBV27	TRBJ1-6	TGTGCCAGCTGGACCGGGACAGGGGTTTCACCCCTCCACTTT	CASWTGTGVSPLHF
-	-	TRBV5-1	TRBJ1-1	TGCGCCAGCAGCTTTCGCCCACAGGGTTCGTGGGACACTGAAGCTTTCTTT	CASSFRPQGSWDTEAFF
-	TRBD1	TRBV5-6	TRBJ1-2	TGTGCCAGCAGCCTGGGACAGGGGGCGGTGGGCTATGGCTACACCTTC	CASSLGQGAVGYGYTF
-	TRBD1	TRBV5-6	TRBJ1-6	TGTGCCAGCAGCCCGGGGACAGGTTATAATTCACCCCTCCACTTT	CASSPGTGYNSPLHF
-	TRBD2	TRBV5-1	TRBJ2-1	TGCGCCAGCAGCTGGGCGGGGGGTAGCAATGAGCAGTTCTTC	CASSWAGGSNEQFF
few	TRBD1	TRBV19	TRBJ1-2	TGTGCCAGTACCCCCTCGACAGGGGCCGGAGGCTACACCTTC	CASTPSTGAGGYTF
-	TRBD2	TRBV2	TRBJ2-1	TGTGCCAGCAGCGTGGGGCTAGCGGGGGTAGACAATGAGCAGTTCTTC	CASSVGLAGVDNEQFF
-	TRBD2	TRBV11-1	TRBJ2-3	TGTGCCAGCAGCTTTAACCCTAGCGGGGCAGATACGCAGTATTTT	CASSFNPSGADTQYF
-	-	TRBV6-6	TRBJ1-2	TGTGCCAGCAGGCCGGAAGGAGGGTGGATATATGGCTACACCTTC	CASRPEGGWIYGYTF
-	-	TRBV6-5	TRBJ1-5	TGTGCCAGCAGTCACCAGGGCAATCAGCCCCAGCATTTT	CASSHQGNQPQHF
-	TRBD1	TRBV7-3	TRBJ2-3	TGTGCCAGCAGCTTCGGACAGGGGGCATTTGCAGATACGCAGTATTTT	CASSFGQGAFADTQYF
-	-	TRBV27	TRBJ1-1	TGTGCCAGCAGTCCTTATCCGCCCTCGGGGGGGCGGGACACTGAAGCTTTCTTT	CASSPYPPSGGRDTEAFF
-	-	TRBV13	TRBJ1-1	TGTGCCAGCAGCCTGACATGGGAGAGCTTGAACACTGAAGCTTTCTTT	CASSLTWESLNTEAFF
-	-	TRBV7-7	TRBJ2-5	TGTGCCAGCAGCCGCGGGGTGGCAGGGGGTGGAGAGACCCAGTACTTC	CASSRGVAGGGETQYF
few	-	TRBV7-2	TRBJ1-6	TGTGCCAGCAGCTTAGAACAGGGATATAATTCACCCCTCCACTTT	CASSLEQGYNSPLHF
-	TRBD1	TRBV5-6	TRBJ1-2	TGTGCCAGCAAGAGGACAGGGGTCGGCCATGGCTACACCTTC	CASKRTGVGHGYTF
-	-	TRBV5-1	TRBJ2-3	TGCGCCAGCAGCTTGCGGGGAATGAACGCAGATACGCAGTATTTT	CASSLRGMNADTQYF
-	-	TRBV18	TRBJ2-1	TGTGCCAGCTCACCCGGGGCGGGAAAGTTCTTC	CASSPGAGKFF
once	TRBD1	TRBV6-5	TRBJ1-2	TGTGCCAGCATTAACAGGGGAGTTAACTATGGCTACACCTTC	CASINRGVNYGYTF
-	TRBD2	TRBV7-2	TRBJ2-2	TGTGCCAGCAGCTTACTGGCGGGGGGGCGCACCGGGGAGCTGTTTTTT	CASSLLAGGRTGELFF
many	TRBD2	TRBV9	TRBJ2-6	TGTGCCAGCAGCGGTGGACTAGCGGTCCTCACTGGGGCCAACGTCCTGACTTTC	CASSGGLAVLTGANVLTF